This T cell receptor (beta chain) was sequenced for a study of Graves' ophthalmopathy and Graves' hyperthyroidism. Amplifying from RNA transcripts, the study obtained TCR beta CDR3 regions. In the first round, RT-PCR was carried out with HTBI primers, and a multiplex PCR formed the second round. TCRdb called the multiplex PCR reads again in MiXCR, with one record for every CDR3 protein. This sample has under 200,000 distinct CDR3 sequences; 30% to 45% occur once, and the top ten carry roughly 6%. This clonotype was seen repeatedly, ten times or more. CDR1 is MNHNS and CDR2 is SASEGT in the germline V gene. V gave up 9 bases and J gave up 0 bases, with 18 bases separating them. CDR3 length equals 15 residues.

The V call is TRBV6-1, the J call TRBJ2-7; D possibly corresponds to TRBD2 (5 bases). The sequenced sample was peripheral blood. The source is a woman in her thirties or forties with Graves' ophthalmopathy. The CDR3 DNA reads TGTGCCAGTTCCAAATCCGGGGTAGACTCCTACGAGCAGTACTTC. Amino acid sequence: CASSKSGVDSYEQYF.